Listed below are T cell receptor beta chains from one sample, sequenced in a study of cytomegalovirus exposure and HLA in healthy donors. Clones were sequenced by immunoSEQ multiplex PCR, and TCRdb holds only the in-frame ones, with some missing. This sample has about 120,000 clones, with roughly a tenth found just once. Material for sequencing was PBMCs. All receptors come from a man between 25 and 39 years old in good health and CMV-seronegative. CDR3s include the opening cysteine and the closing phenylalanine or tryptophan. D genes are given only for firm matches. For some rows the clone size is stated as once, few or many, or as a class when expanded; others skip it.

clone_size: few; d_call: TRBD1; v_call: TRBV6-5; j_call: TRBJ2-5; cdr3_aa: CASSPRDRGRKTQYF; cdr3_nt: TGTGCCAGCAGTCCCCGGGACAGGGGGCGGAAGACCCAGTACTTC
clone_size: few; d_call: TRBD1; v_call: TRBV14; j_call: TRBJ1-3; cdr3_aa: CASSPQGALGNTIYF; cdr3_nt: TGTGCCAGCAGCCCACAGGGGGCTCTCGGAAACACCATATATTTT
clone_size: .; d_call: .; v_call: TRBV7-8; j_call: TRBJ2-5; cdr3_aa: CASSLEFQRETQYF; cdr3_nt: TGTGCCAGCAGCTTAGAGTTCCAGCGGGAGACCCAGTACTTC
clone_size: .; d_call: .; v_call: TRBV7-8; j_call: TRBJ2-2; cdr3_aa: CASSLPLTGRRAGELFF; cdr3_nt: TGTGCCAGCAGCTTACCCCTAACAGGGCGAAGGGCCGGGGAGCTGTTTTTT
clone_size: .; d_call: TRBD1; v_call: TRBV5-6; j_call: TRBJ1-5; cdr3_aa: CASRCVRGQVQPQHF; cdr3_nt: TGTGCCAGCAGATGCGTGAGGGGGCAAGTTCAGCCCCAGCATTTT
clone_size: .; d_call: TRBD2; v_call: TRBV6-4; j_call: TRBJ2-2; cdr3_aa: CASSATSGNFGELFF; cdr3_nt: TGTGCCAGCAGTGCGACTAGCGGGAATTTCGGGGAGCTGTTTTTT
clone_size: .; d_call: .; v_call: TRBV12-5; j_call: TRBJ1-1; cdr3_aa: CASGLQPMNTEAFF; cdr3_nt: TGTGCTAGTGGTTTACAGCCAATGAACACTGAAGCTTTCTTT
clone_size: few; d_call: TRBD2; v_call: TRBV5-1; j_call: TRBJ2-1; cdr3_aa: CASSKLPGLAGGYNEQFF; cdr3_nt: TGCGCCAGCAGCAAACTCCCGGGACTAGCGGGAGGCTACAATGAGCAGTTCTTC
clone_size: few; d_call: .; v_call: TRBV29-1; j_call: TRBJ2-7; cdr3_aa: CSAGGLSQYEQYF; cdr3_nt: TGCAGCGCCGGAGGACTCTCCCAGTACGAGCAGTACTTC
clone_size: few; d_call: .; v_call: TRBV7-2; j_call: TRBJ2-7; cdr3_aa: CASSSTSGTRSYEQYF; cdr3_nt: TGTGCCAGCAGCTCCACTTCCGGGACTCGCTCCTACGAGCAGTACTTC
clone_size: .; d_call: .; v_call: TRBV4-1; j_call: TRBJ1-3; cdr3_aa: CASSQSPPGNSGNTIYF; cdr3_nt: TGCGCCAGCAGCCAATCGCCTCCAGGGAACTCTGGAAACACCATATATTTT
clone_size: .; d_call: .; v_call: TRBV4-1; j_call: TRBJ2-1; cdr3_aa: CASSHRAGSYNEQFF; cdr3_nt: TGCGCCAGCAGCCACAGAGCGGGCTCCTACAATGAGCAGTTCTTC
clone_size: .; d_call: .; v_call: TRBV19; j_call: TRBJ2-2; cdr3_aa: CASIEDRNTGELFF; cdr3_nt: TGTGCCAGTATCGAGGACAGAAACACCGGGGAGCTGTTTTTT
clone_size: .; d_call: .; v_call: TRBV5-4; j_call: TRBJ2-2; cdr3_aa: CASSLSGYTGELFF; cdr3_nt: TGTGCCAGCAGCTTGTCGGGGTACACCGGGGAGCTGTTTTTT
clone_size: .; d_call: .; v_call: TRBV6-1; j_call: TRBJ1-1; cdr3_aa: CASSEGGAEAFF; cdr3_nt: TGTGCCAGCAGTGAAGGGGGGGCTGAAGCTTTCTTT
clone_size: .; d_call: .; v_call: TRBV18; j_call: TRBJ1-1; cdr3_aa: CASSPNPGQNTEAFF; cdr3_nt: TGTGCCAGCTCACCAAATCCTGGGCAAAACACTGAAGCTTTCTTT
clone_size: few; d_call: TRBD2; v_call: TRBV10-3; j_call: TRBJ2-7; cdr3_aa: CAINLREGYEQYF; cdr3_nt: TGTGCCATCAATCTGCGGGAGGGCTACGAGCAGTACTTC
clone_size: few; d_call: TRBD2; v_call: TRBV7-9; j_call: TRBJ2-5; cdr3_aa: CAGGSGGARETQYF; cdr3_nt: TGTGCCGGGGGGAGCGGGGGGGCCCGGGAGACCCAGTACTTC
clone_size: few; d_call: TRBD1; v_call: TRBV19; j_call: TRBJ2-7; cdr3_aa: CASSIGRDRGRSSYEQYF; cdr3_nt: TGTGCCAGTAGTATAGGCCGAGACAGGGGGCGATCAAGCTACGAGCAGTACTTC
clone_size: .; d_call: .; v_call: TRBV10-1; j_call: TRBJ2-2; cdr3_aa: CATSVGRYTGELFF; cdr3_nt: TGCGCCACCTCGGTTGGTCGGTACACCGGGGAGCTGTTTTTT
clone_size: .; d_call: TRBD1; v_call: TRBV5-1; j_call: TRBJ1-2; cdr3_aa: CASSLWRQGGNYGYTF; cdr3_nt: TGCGCCAGCAGCTTATGGAGACAGGGGGGGAACTATGGCTACACCTTC
clone_size: .; d_call: TRBD1; v_call: TRBV19; j_call: TRBJ1-2; cdr3_aa: CASSPRDRESYGYTF; cdr3_nt: TGTGCCAGTAGTCCTCGGGACAGGGAATCCTATGGCTACACCTTC
clone_size: once; d_call: .; v_call: TRBV18; j_call: TRBJ2-2; cdr3_aa: CASSWTDTNTGELFF; cdr3_nt: TGTGCCAGCTCTTGGACGGACACGAACACCGGGGAGCTGTTTTTT
clone_size: few; d_call: .; v_call: TRBV2; j_call: TRBJ1-1; cdr3_aa: CASREAGRNENTEAFF; cdr3_nt: TGTGCCAGCAGGGAGGCCGGGAGAAACGAGAACACTGAAGCTTTCTTT
clone_size: .; d_call: .; v_call: TRBV19; j_call: TRBJ2-1; cdr3_aa: CASSTSRGRSAGGSYNEQFF; cdr3_nt: TGTGCCAGTAGTACCTCCAGGGGGCGATCAGCGGGAGGTTCCTACAATGAGCAGTTCTTC
clone_size: few; d_call: TRBD2; v_call: TRBV7-2; j_call: TRBJ2-1; cdr3_aa: CASSLWAGVLSYNEQFF; cdr3_nt: TGTGCCAGCAGCTTATGGGCGGGGGTGCTATCCTACAATGAGCAGTTCTTC
clone_size: .; d_call: .; v_call: TRBV10-2; j_call: TRBJ2-1; cdr3_aa: CASIRGYRDPYNEQFF; cdr3_nt: TGCGCCAGTATAAGGGGATACAGGGACCCCTACAATGAGCAGTTCTTC
clone_size: few; d_call: .; v_call: TRBV29-1; j_call: TRBJ1-2; cdr3_aa: CSVPGTKNYGYTF; cdr3_nt: TGCAGCGTCCCTGGGACAAAAAACTATGGCTACACCTTC
clone_size: few; d_call: .; v_call: TRBV10-1; j_call: TRBJ1-3; cdr3_aa: CASSESRGGAGNTIYF; cdr3_nt: TGCGCCAGCAGTGAGTCGCGCGGGGGAGCTGGAAACACCATATATTTT
clone_size: .; d_call: .; v_call: TRBV20-1; j_call: TRBJ2-5; cdr3_aa: CSARGGTQYF; cdr3_nt: TGCAGTGCTAGGGGAGGGACCCAGTACTTC
clone_size: .; d_call: .; v_call: TRBV14; j_call: TRBJ1-1; cdr3_aa: CASNGQGLSEAFF; cdr3_nt: TGTGCCAGCAATGGGCAGGGGCTCTCTGAAGCTTTCTTT
clone_size: .; d_call: TRBD2; v_call: TRBV18; j_call: TRBJ2-3; cdr3_aa: CASSPRGTSGHTDTQYF; cdr3_nt: TGTGCCAGCTCACCACGTGGGACTAGCGGACACACAGATACGCAGTATTTT
clone_size: .; d_call: .; v_call: TRBV4-1; j_call: TRBJ2-5; cdr3_aa: CASSPKGDQETQYF; cdr3_nt: TGCGCCAGCAGCCCCAAGGGGGACCAAGAGACCCAGTACTTC
clone_size: .; d_call: .; v_call: TRBV19; j_call: TRBJ2-1; cdr3_aa: CASSMRAEIYNEQFF; cdr3_nt: TGTGCCAGTAGTATGAGGGCAGAGATTTACAATGAGCAGTTCTTC
clone_size: few; d_call: .; v_call: TRBV4-3; j_call: TRBJ1-1; cdr3_aa: CASSQDRSAAFF; cdr3_nt: TGCGCCAGCAGCCAAGACAGATCCGCTGCTTTCTTT
clone_size: .; d_call: .; v_call: TRBV5-4; j_call: TRBJ2-7; cdr3_aa: CASSRPDRSSYEQYF; cdr3_nt: TGTGCCAGCAGCCGGCCTGACAGGTCCTCCTACGAGCAGTACTTC
clone_size: few; d_call: .; v_call: TRBV19; j_call: TRBJ1-1; cdr3_aa: CASSDRGNSNTEAFF; cdr3_nt: TGTGCCAGTAGCGATAGGGGAAACTCGAACACTGAAGCTTTCTTT
clone_size: .; d_call: TRBD1; v_call: TRBV28; j_call: TRBJ2-1; cdr3_aa: CASSTGTASYNEQFF; cdr3_nt: TGTGCCAGCAGTACCGGGACAGCTTCCTACAATGAGCAGTTCTTC
clone_size: .; d_call: .; v_call: TRBV7-2; j_call: TRBJ2-7; cdr3_aa: CASSPYRGGVYEQYF; cdr3_nt: TGTGCCAGCAGCCCGTACAGGGGAGGCGTGTACGAGCAGTACTTC
clone_size: .; d_call: TRBD1; v_call: TRBV18; j_call: TRBJ1-4; cdr3_aa: CASSPDRGTTNEKLFF; cdr3_nt: TGTGCCAGCTCACCCGACAGGGGAACAACTAATGAAAAACTGTTTTTT
clone_size: .; d_call: TRBD1; v_call: TRBV15; j_call: TRBJ1-1; cdr3_aa: CATSRKGQGGAFF; cdr3_nt: TGTGCCACCAGCAGGAAGGGACAGGGCGGCGCTTTCTTT
clone_size: .; d_call: .; v_call: TRBV7-2; j_call: TRBJ2-5; cdr3_aa: CASSLTGSLLQETQYF; cdr3_nt: TGTGCCAGCAGCCTAACAGGGAGCCTCTTACAAGAGACCCAGTACTTC
clone_size: few; d_call: TRBD1; v_call: TRBV5-1; j_call: TRBJ2-1; cdr3_aa: CASSLGGQGLGNEQFF; cdr3_nt: TGCGCCAGCAGCTTGGGGGGACAGGGTTTGGGGAATGAGCAGTTCTTC
clone_size: .; d_call: TRBD2; v_call: TRBV9; j_call: TRBJ2-1; cdr3_aa: CASSFRLAGVPPGWGEQFF; cdr3_nt: TGTGCCAGCAGCTTCAGACTAGCGGGAGTCCCCCCGGGATGGGGTGAGCAGTTCTTC
clone_size: few; d_call: .; v_call: TRBV5-8; j_call: TRBJ1-2; cdr3_aa: CASSTRLSYVNYGYTF; cdr3_nt: TGTGCCAGCAGCACCCGACTTTCGTACGTTAACTATGGCTACACCTTC
clone_size: few; d_call: TRBD1; v_call: TRBV7-9; j_call: TRBJ1-5; cdr3_aa: CASSLTGGHQPQHF; cdr3_nt: TGTGCCAGCAGCTTGACAGGGGGGCATCAGCCCCAGCATTTT
clone_size: .; d_call: TRBD2; v_call: TRBV6-5; j_call: TRBJ2-1; cdr3_aa: CASSLSGRGNEQFF; cdr3_nt: TGTGCCAGCAGCTTGAGCGGGAGAGGCAATGAGCAGTTCTTC
clone_size: few; d_call: TRBD2; v_call: TRBV13; j_call: TRBJ2-7; cdr3_aa: CASSATPGFSGTSGSYEQYF; cdr3_nt: TGTGCCAGCAGCGCCACCCCAGGGTTCTCCGGGACTAGCGGGAGTTACGAGCAGTACTTC
clone_size: .; d_call: .; v_call: TRBV12-2; j_call: TRBJ2-6; cdr3_aa: CASRRGANVLTF; cdr3_nt: TGTGCAAGTCGCCGTGGGGCCAACGTCCTGACTTTC
clone_size: few; d_call: .; v_call: TRBV9; j_call: TRBJ1-3; cdr3_aa: CASSVEPDSGNTIYF; cdr3_nt: TGTGCCAGCAGCGTAGAGCCTGACTCTGGAAACACCATATATTTT
clone_size: .; d_call: .; v_call: TRBV10-2; j_call: TRBJ2-5; cdr3_aa: CASSSSRGETQYF; cdr3_nt: TGCGCCAGCAGTTCTAGCCGTGGGGAGACCCAGTACTTC